This T cell receptor beta chain was sequenced for a study of T cell repertoires in cytomegalovirus infection. TCRdb processed the reads anew with MiXCR; each CDR3 protein has one entry. Among about 140,000 distinct CDR3 sequences listed, 5% to 6.5% were seen once. Germline CDR1 MNHEY, CDR2 SMNVEV (reference sequence). This CDR3 has 15 residues. J gave up 2 bases and V 0 bases, and 3 bases lay outside the gene matches. Ten or more counts support this clonotype. The chain couples TRBV27 to TRBJ2-7; 8 nucleotides agree with TRBD1. The sample comprised PBMCs. The receptor's source is a human donor in good health (CMV status not recorded). Some clones in this sample may be carry-over from other donors' samples. In DNA form, the CDR3 reads TGTGCCAGCAGTTTATCATGGGACAGGACCTACGAGCAGTACTTC. Amino acids: CASSLSWDRTYEQYF.